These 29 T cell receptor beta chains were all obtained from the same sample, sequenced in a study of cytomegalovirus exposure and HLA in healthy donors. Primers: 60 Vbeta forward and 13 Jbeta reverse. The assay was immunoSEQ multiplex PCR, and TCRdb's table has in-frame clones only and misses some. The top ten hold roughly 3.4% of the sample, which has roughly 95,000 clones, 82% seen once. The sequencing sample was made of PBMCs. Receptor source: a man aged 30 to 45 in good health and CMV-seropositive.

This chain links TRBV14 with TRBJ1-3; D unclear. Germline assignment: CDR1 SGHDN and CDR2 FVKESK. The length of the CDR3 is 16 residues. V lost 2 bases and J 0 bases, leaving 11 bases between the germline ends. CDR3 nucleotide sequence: TGTGCCAGCAGCCAACGTCTGCGGGACTCTGGAAACACCATATATTTT. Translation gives CASSQRLRDSGNTIYF.

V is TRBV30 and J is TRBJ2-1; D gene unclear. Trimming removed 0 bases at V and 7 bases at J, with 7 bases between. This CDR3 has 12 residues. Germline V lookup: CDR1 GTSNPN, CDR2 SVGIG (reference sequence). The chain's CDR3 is CAWSVIRNEQFF. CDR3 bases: TGTGCCTGGAGTGTAATTCGGAATGAGCAGTTCTTC.

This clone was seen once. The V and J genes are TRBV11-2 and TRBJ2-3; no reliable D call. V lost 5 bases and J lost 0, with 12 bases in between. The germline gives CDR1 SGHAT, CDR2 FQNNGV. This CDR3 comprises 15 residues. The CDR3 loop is CASSPVGSSTDTQYF. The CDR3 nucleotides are TGTGCCAGCAGCCCGGTCGGGTCTAGCACAGATACGCAGTATTTT.

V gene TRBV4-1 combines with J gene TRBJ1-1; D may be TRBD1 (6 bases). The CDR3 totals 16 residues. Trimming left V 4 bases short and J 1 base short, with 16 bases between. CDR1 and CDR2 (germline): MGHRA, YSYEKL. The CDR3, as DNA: TGCGCCAGCAGCCCCACCCAGGGGCAGGCGAACACTGAAGCTTTCTTT. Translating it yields CASSPTQGQANTEAFF.

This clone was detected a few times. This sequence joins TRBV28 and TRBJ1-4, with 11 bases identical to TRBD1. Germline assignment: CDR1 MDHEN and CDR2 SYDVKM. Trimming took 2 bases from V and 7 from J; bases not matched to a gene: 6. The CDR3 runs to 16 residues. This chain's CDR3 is CASSLPLGTGGEKLFF. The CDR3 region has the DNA TGTGCCAGCAGTTTACCCCTCGGGACAGGGGGTGAAAAACTGTTTTTT. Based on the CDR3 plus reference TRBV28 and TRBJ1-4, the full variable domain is DVKVTQSSRYLVKRTGEKVFLECVQDMDHENMFWYRQDPGLGLRLIYFSYDVKMKEKGDIPEGYSVSREKKERFSLILESASTNQTSMYLCASSLPLGTGGEKLFFGSGTQLSVL.

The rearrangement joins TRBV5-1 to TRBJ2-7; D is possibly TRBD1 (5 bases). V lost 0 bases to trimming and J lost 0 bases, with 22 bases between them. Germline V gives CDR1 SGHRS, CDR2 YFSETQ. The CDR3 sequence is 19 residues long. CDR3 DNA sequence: TGCGCCAGCAGCTTGGGGGTAAAGGGTGACAGAGACTTCTCCTACGAGCAGTACTTC. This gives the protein CASSLGVKGDRDFSYEQYF.

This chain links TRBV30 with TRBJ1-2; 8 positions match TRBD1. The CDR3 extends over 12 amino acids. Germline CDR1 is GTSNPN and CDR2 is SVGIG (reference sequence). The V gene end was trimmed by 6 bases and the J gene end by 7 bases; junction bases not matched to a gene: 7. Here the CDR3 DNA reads TGTGCCTGCCCGCAGGGGGCGGGTGGCTACACCTTC. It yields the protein CACPQGAGGYTF.

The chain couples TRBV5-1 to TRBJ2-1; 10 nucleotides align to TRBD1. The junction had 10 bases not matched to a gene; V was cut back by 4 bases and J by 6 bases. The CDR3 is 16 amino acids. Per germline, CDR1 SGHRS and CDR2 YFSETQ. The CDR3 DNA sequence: TGCGCCAGCAGCCGAAGTCCGGGACAGGGGCGCAATGAGCAGTTCTTC. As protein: CASSRSPGQGRNEQFF.

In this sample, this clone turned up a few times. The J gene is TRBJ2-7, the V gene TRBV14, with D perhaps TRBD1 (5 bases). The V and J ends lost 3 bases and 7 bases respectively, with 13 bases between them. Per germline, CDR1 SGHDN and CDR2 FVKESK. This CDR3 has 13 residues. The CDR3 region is CASSHVLKGEQYF. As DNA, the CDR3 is TGTGCCAGCAGCCACGTATTAAAGGGGGAGCAGTACTTC.

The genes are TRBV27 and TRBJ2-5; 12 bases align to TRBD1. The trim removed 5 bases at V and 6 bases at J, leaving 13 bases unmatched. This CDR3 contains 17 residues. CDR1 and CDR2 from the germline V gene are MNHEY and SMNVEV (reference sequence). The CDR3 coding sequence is TGTGCCAGCAGTGCCTATCCCGGGACAGGGGGCAGAAAGACCCAGTACTTC. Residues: CASSAYPGTGGRKTQYF.

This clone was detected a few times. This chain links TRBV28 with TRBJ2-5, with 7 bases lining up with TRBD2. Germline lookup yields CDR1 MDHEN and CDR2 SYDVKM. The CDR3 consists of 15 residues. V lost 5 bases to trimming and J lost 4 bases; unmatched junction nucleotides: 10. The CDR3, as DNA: TGTGCCAGCAGTCCAAGCCATCTAGCGGCAGAGACCCAGTACTTC. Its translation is CASSPSHLAAETQYF. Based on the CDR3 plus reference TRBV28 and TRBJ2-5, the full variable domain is DVKVTQSSRYLVKRTGEKVFLECVQDMDHENMFWYRQDPGLGLRLIYFSYDVKMKEKGDIPEGYSVSREKKERFSLILESASTNQTSMYLCASSPSHLAAETQYFGPGTRLLVL.

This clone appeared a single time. CDR3 DNA: TGTGCCACCAGCAAGGGACTCCCAGAGGTCTTTCCTGAAGCTTTCTTT. Its protein product is CATSKGLPEVFPEAFF. V usage is TRBV15 and J usage is TRBJ1-1; possibly TRBD1 for D (5 bases). The CDR3 is made up of 16 amino acids. CDR1 is LNHNV, CDR2 YYDKDF, per germline (reference sequence). V dropped 4 bases and J dropped 6 bases, with 21 bases sitting between them.

Here the CDR3 reads CASSPLPGLAGDYNTQYF. CDR3 coding DNA: TGTGCCAGCAGTCCCTTACCGGGACTAGCGGGAGATTATAATACGCAGTATTTT. This sequence joins TRBV27 and TRBJ2-3, with 14 bases identical to TRBD2. Looked up from germline, CDR1 is MNHEY and CDR2 is SMNVEV (reference sequence). The J segment lost 7 bases and the V segment lost 5 bases, leaving 14 bases of the junction unmatched. The CDR3 is made up of 18 amino acids.

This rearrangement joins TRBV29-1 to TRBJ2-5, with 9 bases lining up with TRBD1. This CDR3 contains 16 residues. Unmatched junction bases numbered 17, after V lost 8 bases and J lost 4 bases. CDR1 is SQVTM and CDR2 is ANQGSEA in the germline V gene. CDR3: CSIPAGTGLRPETQYF. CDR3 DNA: TGCAGCATTCCGGCCGGGACAGGGTTGAGGCCAGAGACCCAGTACTTC.

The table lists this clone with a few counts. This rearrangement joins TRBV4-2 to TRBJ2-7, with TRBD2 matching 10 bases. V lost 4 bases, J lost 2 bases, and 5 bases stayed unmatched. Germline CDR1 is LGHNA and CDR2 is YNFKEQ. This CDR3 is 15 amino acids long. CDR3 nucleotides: TGTGCCAGCAGCCCCTCACTAGCGGGACCCTACGAGCAGTACTTC. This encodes CASSPSLAGPYEQYF.

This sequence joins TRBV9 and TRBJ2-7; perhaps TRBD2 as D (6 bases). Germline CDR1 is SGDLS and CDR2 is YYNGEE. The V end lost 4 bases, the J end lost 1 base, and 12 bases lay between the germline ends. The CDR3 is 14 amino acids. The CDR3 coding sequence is TGTGCCAGCAGCACCACGGGAGCTTCCTACGAGCAGTACTTC. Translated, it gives CASSTTGASYEQYF.

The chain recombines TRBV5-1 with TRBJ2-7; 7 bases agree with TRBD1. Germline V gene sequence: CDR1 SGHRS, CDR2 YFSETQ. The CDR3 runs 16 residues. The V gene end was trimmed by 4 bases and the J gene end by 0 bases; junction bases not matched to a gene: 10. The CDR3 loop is CASSAVWDRSSYEQYF. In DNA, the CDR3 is TGCGCCAGCAGCGCTGTATGGGACAGAAGCTCCTACGAGCAGTACTTC.

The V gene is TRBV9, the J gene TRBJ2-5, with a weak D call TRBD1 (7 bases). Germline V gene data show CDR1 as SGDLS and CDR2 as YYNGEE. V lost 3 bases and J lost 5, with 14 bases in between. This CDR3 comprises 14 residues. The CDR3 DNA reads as TGTGCCAGCAGCGCCCCAGGGGGGTGGGAGACCCAGTACTTC. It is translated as CASSAPGGWETQYF.

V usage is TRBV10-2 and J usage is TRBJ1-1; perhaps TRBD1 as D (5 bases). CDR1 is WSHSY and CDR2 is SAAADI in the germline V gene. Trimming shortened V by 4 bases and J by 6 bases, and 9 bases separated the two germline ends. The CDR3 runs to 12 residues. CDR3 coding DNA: TGCGCCAGCAGTGGAGGAGGGGCTGAAGCTTTCTTT. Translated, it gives CASSGGGAEAFF.

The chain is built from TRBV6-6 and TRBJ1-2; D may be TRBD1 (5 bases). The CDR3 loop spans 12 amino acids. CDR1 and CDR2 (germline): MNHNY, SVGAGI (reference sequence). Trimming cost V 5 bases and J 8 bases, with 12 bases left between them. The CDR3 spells CASSPLGEGYTF. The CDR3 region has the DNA TGTGCCAGCAGTCCCCTAGGGGAAGGCTACACCTTC.

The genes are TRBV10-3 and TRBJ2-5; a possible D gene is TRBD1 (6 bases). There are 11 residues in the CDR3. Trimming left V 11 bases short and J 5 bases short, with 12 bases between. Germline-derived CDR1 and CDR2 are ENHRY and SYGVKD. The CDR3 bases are TGTGCCTCGGGACATTCGGAGACCCAGTACTTC. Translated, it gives CASGHSETQYF.

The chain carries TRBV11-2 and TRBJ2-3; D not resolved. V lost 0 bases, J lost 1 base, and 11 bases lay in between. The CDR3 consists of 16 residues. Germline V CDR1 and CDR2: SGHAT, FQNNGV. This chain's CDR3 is CASSLDQGGGTDTQYF. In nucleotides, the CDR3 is TGTGCCAGCAGCTTAGATCAAGGCGGAGGCACAGATACGCAGTATTTT.

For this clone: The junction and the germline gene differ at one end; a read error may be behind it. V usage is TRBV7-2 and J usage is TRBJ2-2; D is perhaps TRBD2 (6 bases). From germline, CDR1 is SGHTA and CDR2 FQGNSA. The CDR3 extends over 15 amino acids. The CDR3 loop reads CASSLRGGGTGGLFF. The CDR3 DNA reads TGTGCCAGCAGCTTAAGGGGAGGTGGCACCGGGGGGCTGTTTTTT.

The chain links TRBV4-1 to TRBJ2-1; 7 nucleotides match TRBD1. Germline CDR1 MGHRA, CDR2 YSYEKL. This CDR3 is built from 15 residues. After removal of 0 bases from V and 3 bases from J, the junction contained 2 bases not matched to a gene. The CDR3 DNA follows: TGCGCCAGCAGCCAAGATCCAGGGGGCTACAATGAGCAGTTCTTC. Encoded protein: CASSQDPGGYNEQFF.

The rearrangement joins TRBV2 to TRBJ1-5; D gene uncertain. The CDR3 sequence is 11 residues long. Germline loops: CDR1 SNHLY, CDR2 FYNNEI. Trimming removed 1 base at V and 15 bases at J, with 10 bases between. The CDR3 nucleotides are TGTGCCAGCAGTGAAGGCAGGAGGACGCATTTT. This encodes CASSEGRRTHF.

Written as DNA, the CDR3 is TGTGCCAGCTCACCACCAGGGAGAACGAGCTCCTACGAGCAGTACTTC. Its protein is CASSPPGRTSSYEQYF. This chain uses TRBV18 with TRBJ2-5, with a possible D match to TRBD2 (5 bases). The assigned J gene may be wrong: the sequence end matches TRBJ2-7 better. The CDR3 consists of 16 residues. Germline CDR1 and CDR2: KGHSH and LQKENI.

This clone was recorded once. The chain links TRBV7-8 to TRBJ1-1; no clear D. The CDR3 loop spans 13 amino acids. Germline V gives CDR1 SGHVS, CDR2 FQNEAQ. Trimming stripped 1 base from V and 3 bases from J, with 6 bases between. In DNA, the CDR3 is TGTGCCAGCAGCTTAGGCGGGGACACTGAAGCTTTCTTT. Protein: CASSLGGDTEAFF.

The CDR3 loop reads CASSLGLQGPYEQYF. CDR3 nucleotide sequence: TGTGCCAGCAGCTTAGGTCTGCAGGGCCCCTACGAGCAGTACTTC. The chain uses TRBV7-6 and TRBJ2-7; perhaps TRBD1 as D (5 bases). The CDR3 has 15 amino acids. Germline CDR1 is SGHVS and CDR2 is FNYEAQ. The ends were cut back, 1 base at V and 2 bases at J, with 12 bases in the middle.

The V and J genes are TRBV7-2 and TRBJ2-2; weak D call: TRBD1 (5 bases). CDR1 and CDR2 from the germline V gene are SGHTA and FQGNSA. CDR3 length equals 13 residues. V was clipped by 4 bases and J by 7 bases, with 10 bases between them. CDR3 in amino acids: CASSSWTNGELFF. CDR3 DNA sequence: TGTGCCAGCAGCTCCTGGACAAACGGGGAGCTGTTTTTT. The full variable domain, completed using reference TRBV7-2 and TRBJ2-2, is GAGVSQSPSNKVTEKGKDVELRCDPISGHTALYWYRQSLGQGLEFLIYFQGNSAPDKSGLPSDRFSAERTGGSVSTLTIQRTQQEDSAVYLCASSSWTNGELFFGEGSRLTVL.